The text below deals with one T cell receptor (beta chain). The antigen is unknown. The sample comes from a study of cytomegalovirus exposure and HLA in healthy donors. This CDR3 has 14 residues. With 6 bases clipped from V and 0 bases from J, the junction kept 2 bases outside the gene matches. Germline V gene sequence: CDR1 ENHRY, CDR2 SYGVKD. Primers included in the PCR were 60 Vbeta and 13 Jbeta primers. Sequencing was performed with immunoSEQ multiplex PCR; in TCRdb, only in-frame clones are kept and a portion is missing. The sample carries 95,000 to 150,000 clones, over 75% recorded once. Study-wide findings and caveats: TCR beta chains numbering more than 150 were designated cytomegalovirus-associated. Near-uniform donor sequencing depth was presumed by presence/absence analyses. Reports showed the classifier diagnosing cytomegalovirus status with high specificity and sensitivity. An analysis that came later showed most CMV-associated TCR beta chains appearing HLA-restricted.

This chain joins TRBV10-3 and TRBJ1-2; TRBD1 matches at 9 bases. Sequencing was carried out using PBMCs. This TCR came from a woman between 40 and 55 years old in good health and CMV-seropositive. The CDR3 sequence is CAIRRQGANYGYTF. The CDR3 region has the DNA TGTGCCATCAGGAGACAGGGGGCTAACTATGGCTACACCTTC.